This passage covers 20 T cell receptor beta chains from one sample sequenced in a study of shared clonotypes between healthy human individuals. Repertoires were generated with immunoSEQ multiplex PCR, while TCRdb's copy carries only in-frame clones and drops some. The sample carries about 560,000 clones, around three quarters recorded once. Sample: PBMCs. These TCRs come from a woman in her thirties or forties in good health. Some clones in this sample may be carry-over from other donors' samples.

The chain couples TRBV25-1 to TRBJ2-3; a possible D gene is TRBD2 (6 bases). Germline lookup yields CDR1 MGHDK and CDR2 SYGVNS. This CDR3 has 14 amino acids. V was clipped by 3 bases and J by 3 bases, with 10 bases between them. CDR3 amino acids: CASSEDYSTDTQYF. In DNA, the CDR3 is TGTGCCAGCAGTGAGGACTATAGTACAGATACGCAGTATTTT.

The chain is built from TRBV18 and TRBJ2-7; possible D gene TRBD1, 6 bases. Germline V lookup: CDR1 KGHSH, CDR2 LQKENI. The CDR3 contains 13 residues. V shed 4 bases and J shed 3 bases, with 10 bases lying between them. The CDR3 DNA follows: TGTGCCAGCTCACGCCGGACAGACTACGAGCAGTACTTC. Its protein product is CASSRRTDYEQYF.

This rearrangement joins TRBV7-8 to TRBJ2-1, with a tentative D call TRBD2 (5 bases). CDR3 length: 15 amino acids. Trimming left V 6 bases short and J 1 base short, with 13 bases between. In germline, CDR1 is SGHVS, CDR2 FQNEAQ. CDR3 amino acids: CASSQSADSYNEQFF. DNA for the CDR3: TGTGCCAGCAGTCAATCAGCGGATTCCTACAATGAGCAGTTCTTC.

V gene TRBV25-1 combines with J gene TRBJ1-1; TRBD1 agrees at 8 bases. The CDR3 extends over 15 amino acids. Germline V gene data show CDR1 as MGHDK and CDR2 as SYGVNS. The CDR3 nucleotides are TGTGCAGCAGTGATTGGGGACAGGAAAAACACTGAAGCTTTCTTT. This gives the protein CAAVIGDRKNTEAFF. Using reference TRBV25-1 and TRBJ1-1 for the parts outside the CDR3, the full variable domain is EADIYQTPRYLVIGTGKKITLECSQTMGHDKMYWYQQDPGMELHLIHYSYGVNSTEKGDLSSESTVSRIRTEHFPLTLESARPSHTSQYLCAAVIGDRKNTEAFFGQGTRLTVV.

DNA of the CDR3: TGTGCCAGCAGTTCCGGGGGTGAAGCTTTCTTT. This translates into CASSSGGEAFF. The chain carries TRBV6-6 and TRBJ1-1, with TRBD1 as a possible D gene (5 bases). The length of the CDR3 is 11 residues. V lost 4 bases to trimming and J lost 7 bases, with 7 bases between them. Looked up from germline, CDR1 is MNHNY and CDR2 is SVGAGI (reference sequence).

This clone was detected only once. Only one base separates this from a far larger clonotype, so it likely reflects a read error. Other DNA sequences in the same sample also yield this CDR3. The chain employs TRBV30 and TRBJ1-1; D call uncertain. Germline V lookup: CDR1 GTSNPN, CDR2 SVGIG (reference sequence). The V end lost 3 bases, the J end lost 1 base, and 15 bases lay between the germline ends. The CDR3 is made up of 15 amino acids. CDR3 nucleotides: TGTGCCTGGAGCCTTGGGCAGAAAAAGAACACTGAAGCTTTCTTT. Its translation is CAWSLGQKKNTEAFF.

The rearrangement uses TRBV4-2 and TRBJ1-2; 7 bases fit TRBD1. The CDR3 consists of 14 residues. Germline V gene sequence: CDR1 LGHNA, CDR2 YNFKEQ. V shed 2 bases, J shed 3 bases, and the junction held 3 bases outside the gene matches. CDR3 sequence reads: CASSQNTGDYGYTF. For the CDR3, the DNA is TGTGCCAGCAGCCAAAATACAGGGGACTATGGCTACACCTTC.

This clone was seen more than once but under ten times. V is TRBV5-1 and J is TRBJ1-1; D is uncertain. V lost 3 bases, J lost 5 bases, and 11 bases lay in between. This CDR3 comprises 13 residues. Germline V gene lookup returns CDR1 SGHRS and CDR2 YFSETQ. The CDR3 DNA follows: TGCGCCAGCAGCTGGGGAGGGCGGACTGAAGCTTTCTTT. Translating gives CASSWGGRTEAFF.

The genes are TRBV2 and TRBJ1-5; D is possibly TRBD1 (5 bases). The CDR3 runs 16 residues. CDR1 and CDR2 from the germline V gene are SNHLY and FYNNEI. Trimming pared 6 bases from V and 2 bases from J, leaving 17 bases between. CDR3 sequence reads: CASSRRTGAGNQPQHF. DNA of the CDR3: TGTGCCAGCAGCCGGAGAACCGGGGCCGGCAATCAGCCCCAGCATTTT.

The rearrangement joins TRBV2 to TRBJ1-5; 8 nucleotides line up with TRBD1. CDR1 is SNHLY, CDR2 FYNNEI, per germline. The V gene end was trimmed by 6 bases and the J gene end by 5 bases; junction bases not matched to a gene: 9. This CDR3 has 15 residues. CDR3 sequence (DNA): TGTGCCAGCAGCGCACAGGGGGTCCGGGATCAGCCCCAGCATTTT. It specifies CASSAQGVRDQPQHF.

The V call is TRBV11-2, the J call TRBJ2-3, with D tentatively TRBD2 (6 bases). This CDR3 region has 17 residues. Germline CDR1 SGHAT, CDR2 FQNNGV. Trimming shortened V by 4 bases and J by 5 bases, and 22 bases separated the two germline ends. The CDR3 nucleotides read TGTGCCAGCAGCTCCTCGAGGAAGGGGAGGTTTGGAGATACGCAGTATTTT. Amino acids: CASSSSRKGRFGDTQYF.

The chain couples TRBV2 to TRBJ2-4; D might be TRBD1 or TRBD2, each matching 5 bases. V shed 8 bases and J shed 7 bases, with 15 bases lying between them. CDR3 length: 13 residues. Germline CDR1 reads SNHLY; CDR2 reads FYNNEI. CDR3 residues: CASRGVGVNIQYF. The CDR3, as DNA: TGTGCCAGCCGAGGCGTGGGGGTGAACATTCAGTACTTC.

V usage is TRBV5-1 and J usage is TRBJ2-4, with D tentatively TRBD2 (6 bases). CDR1 and CDR2 (germline): SGHRS, YFSETQ. V was shortened by 7 bases and J by 0 bases, with 14 bases between the two germline ends. The CDR3 spans 15 residues. The CDR3 DNA reads as TGCGCCAGCGCCTGGGGACTTCTAGCCAAAAACATTCAGTACTTC. Translated, it gives CASAWGLLAKNIQYF.

The V and J genes are TRBV2 and TRBJ1-5; D gene unclear. The V end was cut by 0 bases, the J end by 9 bases, with 15 bases between. CDR1 is SNHLY and CDR2 is FYNNEI in the germline V gene. This CDR3 region has 15 residues. CDR3 region: CASSEALGITRPQHF. The CDR3 nucleotides are TGTGCCAGCAGTGAAGCGCTTGGCATTACCAGGCCCCAGCATTTT.

This chain joins TRBV5-6 and TRBJ2-3; either TRBD1 or TRBD2 may fit D (5 bases each). CDR1 is SGHDT and CDR2 is YYEEEE in the germline V gene. This CDR3 has 16 residues. V was clipped by 4 bases and J by 0 bases, with 15 bases between them. The CDR3 DNA follows: TGTGCCAGCAGCCTGCCCGGGACGTTAAGCACAGATACGCAGTATTTT. Protein: CASSLPGTLSTDTQYF.

This rearrangement joins TRBV4-2 to TRBJ1-4; a possible D gene is TRBD1 (6 bases). The ends were cut back, 0 bases at V and 5 bases at J, with 16 bases in the middle. Germline-derived CDR1 and CDR2 are LGHNA and YNFKEQ. The CDR3 covers 17 residues. CDR3 amino acids: CASSQDPGGAGNEKLFF. The CDR3 DNA is TGTGCCAGCAGCCAAGATCCGGGGGGGGCAGGGAATGAAAAACTGTTTTTT.

The chain links TRBV27 to TRBJ1-1; weak D call: TRBD1 (5 bases). The germline gives CDR1 MNHEY, CDR2 SMNVEV (reference sequence). V shed 2 bases and J shed 5 bases, with 6 bases lying between them. The CDR3 contains 12 residues. CDR3 sequence: CASSLKGTEAFF. The CDR3 nucleotides are TGTGCCAGCAGTTTAAAGGGGACTGAAGCTTTCTTT.

The rearrangement joins TRBV27 to TRBJ2-7; tentatively, D is TRBD2 (6 bases). CDR1 and CDR2 from the germline V gene are MNHEY and SMNVEV (reference sequence). Trimming stripped 2 bases from V and 2 bases from J, with 13 bases between. This CDR3 region has 15 residues. This CDR3 is CASSLGAGSPYEQYF. The DNA of the CDR3 is TGTGCCAGCAGTTTAGGGGCGGGGTCCCCCTACGAGCAGTACTTC.

The J gene is TRBJ2-1, the V gene TRBV4-1, with TRBD2 matching 9 bases. The V gene end was trimmed by 4 bases and the J gene end by 9 bases; junction bases not matched to a gene: 10. In germline, CDR1 is MGHRA, CDR2 YSYEKL. The CDR3 covers 15 residues. This chain's CDR3 is CASSPGSGGSREQFF. Written as DNA, the CDR3 is TGCGCCAGCAGCCCCGGTAGCGGGGGAAGTCGTGAGCAGTTCTTC.

Concerning this clone: A read error likely explains this, since a far larger clone differs by one base. V and J are TRBV30 and TRBJ1-4, with a possible D match to TRBD1 (6 bases). Trimming stripped 2 bases from V and 11 bases from J, with 24 bases between. Germline V gene lookup returns CDR1 GTSNPN and CDR2 SVGIG (reference sequence). This CDR3 contains 16 residues. The CDR3 loop is CAWSRGGGFVEGKLFF. CDR3 nucleotides: TGTGCCTGGAGTAGAGGGGGAGGTTTCGTAGAGGGGAAACTGTTTTTT.